This TCR beta chain was recovered during a study of STAT5B mutations in CD4+ large granular lymphocyte leukemia. V was shortened by 2 bases and J by 5 bases, with 6 bases between the two germline ends. Germline V lookup: CDR1 SGHVS, CDR2 FNYEAQ. This CDR3 has 12 residues. On this clone: The antigen is not known.

The study, taken as a whole, reports: 8/27 top patient clones versus 2/35 control clones were TRBV06-family. Patient CD4-sorted repertoires stayed more clonal than healthy ones after leukemic-clone removal.

In the source study's methods: The detection floor for productive clonotype frequency was 2.59 x 10-5. The protocol was immunoSEQ multiplex PCR, while the TCRdb copy is restricted to in-frame clones and leaves out a portion. D and trimming were read from the DNA, whereas the V and J calls and clone size are those reported in that table. The sample has tens of thousands of clones; about 80% are singletons. This receptor was taken from a human donor in good health. Sequenced: CD4+ T cells from blood buffy coats. The chain combines TRBV7-6 with TRBJ2-5; D gene uncertain. This chain's CDR3 is CASSLPYETQYF. The CDR3 bases are TGTGCCAGCAGCTTACCGTACGAGACCCAGTACTTC.